The 3 T cell receptor beta chains presented below share a single source sample, sequenced in a study of PD-1 blockade in classical Hodgkin lymphoma (TCRdb year 2020). The meaning of the sample's time point label: cycle 4 day 1 (C4D1), after more than five weeks of nivolumab. Relapse after autologous stem cell transplantation had occurred in all trial patients, and cohorts A, B and C were distinguished by prior brentuximab vedotin exposure. A Miltenyi CD8+ T cell isolation kit was used for magnetic negative selection to purify CD8+ T cells from thawed PBMCs. The method was the immunoSEQ multiplex PCR assay. In TCRdb, the immuneACCESS table is reduced to in-frame sequences with V and J assigned. These tables do not hold every clone; where another copy was compared, an unresolved V gene accounts for under half, and the others remain unexplained. Here the sample has 12,000 or so clones; approximately 81% occur a single time. The ten largest clones capture approximately 39% of the sample.

The sample in question was CD8+ T cells from blood, obtained before the fourth cycle of nivolumab. These receptors came from a human donor with classical Hodgkin lymphoma. The donor label of this sample is uncertain.

The chain carries TRBV30 and TRBJ2-3; D remains unclear. Per the germline V gene, CDR1 is GTSNPN and CDR2 is SVGIG (reference sequence). The V and J ends lost 5 bases and 2 bases respectively, with 11 bases between them. CDR3 length equals 13 residues. CDR3 protein: CAWEMLNTDTQYF. The CDR3 nucleotides are TGTGCCTGGGAAATGCTCAACACAGATACGCAGTATTTT. The variable domain in full, completed from reference TRBV30 and TRBJ2-3, reads SQTIHQWPATLVQPVGSPLSLECTVEGTSNPNLYWYRQAAGRGLQLLFYSVGIGQISSEVPQNLSASRPQDRQFILSSKKLLLSDSGFYLCAWEMLNTDTQYFGPGTRLTVL.

V gene TRBV7-9 combines with J gene TRBJ2-7; 7 bases agree with TRBD2. The V segment lost 1 base and the J segment 0 bases; nucleotides outside the gene matches: 9. CDR1 and CDR2 from the germline V gene are SEHNR and FQNEAQ (reference sequence). This CDR3 contains 17 residues. CDR3 coding DNA: TGTGCCAGCAGCTTAGTACCCCCTAGCGGTTACTCCTACGAGCAGTACTTC. Amino acids: CASSLVPPSGYSYEQYF.

This clone has a handful of counts. The CDR3 sequence: CASNGAYGYGYTF. CDR3 nucleotide sequence: TGTGCCAGTAATGGTGCCTACGGCTATGGCTACACCTTC. V is TRBV19 and J is TRBJ1-2; D not resolved. There are 13 residues in the CDR3. CDR1 is LNHDA, CDR2 SQIVND, per germline (reference sequence). The V and J ends lost 7 bases and 4 bases respectively, with 13 bases between them.